This T cell receptor (beta chain) was sequenced during a study of cytomegalovirus exposure and HLA in healthy donors. When sampled, the donors appeared nominally healthy, though they likely had unrecorded immune exposures. Primers for the PCR totalled 60 Vbeta and 13 Jbeta. The table came from immunoSEQ multiplex PCR; TCRdb's copy has only in-frame clones and leaves some out. The sample comprises fewer than 200,000 clones, about nine tenths of which are singletons, and 0.9% to 1.2% rests with the top ten. Looked up from germline, CDR1 is MGHRA and CDR2 is YSYEKL. There are 15 residues in the CDR3. V was clipped by 0 bases and J by 7 bases, with 10 bases between them. General study findings and limits: A cluster of highly shared sequence variants was likely a sequencing artifact.

In regard to this clone: Its specificity is not known.

V gene TRBV4-1 combines with J gene TRBJ1-6; D may be TRBD1 (5 bases). The source material was PBMCs. The sequence derives from a boy younger than 10 in good health and CMV-seronegative. For the CDR3, the DNA is TGCGCCAGCAGCCAAGATCATGGGGGGAATTCACCCCTCCACTTT. This sequence encodes CASSQDHGGNSPLHF.